The 29 T cell receptor beta chains below were found in one sample sequenced in a study of spatial heterogeneity in lung cancer. Via MiXCR, TCRdb re-called the 5' RACE reads, giving one row per CDR3 protein. The repertoire holds approximately 40,000 distinct CDR3 sequences, with 7.5% as singletons. Time point defined: sample taken at primary tumor resection. The sample in question was PBMCs, obtained at surgery. The receptors come from a male donor with early-stage non-small cell lung cancer.

This clonotype has just a few counts. The rearrangement joins TRBV20-1 to TRBJ1-2; a weak D match, TRBD1 (5 bases). The V end lost 6 bases, the J end lost 4 bases, and 18 bases lay between the germline ends. The CDR3 has 14 amino acids. Germline CDR1 and CDR2: DFQATT and SNEGSKA (reference sequence). In nucleotides, the CDR3 is TGCAGTGCCAAAAAGACAGTGGGTCCCTATGGCTACACCTTC. It specifies CSAKKTVGPYGYTF.

Regarding this clonotype: Being one base from a much bigger clone, this may be a read error. CDR3 sequence reads: CACSLEVTPPYEQYF. The CDR3 coding sequence is TGTGCCTGCAGCTTAGAAGTTACTCCTCCTTACGAGCAGTACTTC. The chain joins TRBV3-1 to TRBJ2-7, with D uncertain. The CDR3 consists of 15 residues. Germline loops: CDR1 LGHDT, CDR2 YNNKEL (reference sequence).

The V gene is TRBV27, the J gene TRBJ2-3; D remains ambiguous. The CDR3 totals 14 residues. Germline assignment: CDR1 MNHEY and CDR2 SMNVEV (reference sequence). Between the trimmed V and J ends, which lost 2 bases and 6 bases, there was a span of 12 bases. The CDR3, as DNA: TGTGCCAGCAGTTTAGTTAGGACGAGCGATACGCAGTATTTT. It yields the protein CASSLVRTSDTQYF.

This clonotype was seen a few times. In DNA form, the CDR3 reads TGTGCCAGCAGTGGGGGACAGTTCACCGGGGAGCTGTTTTTT. The encoded protein is CASSGGQFTGELFF. The rearrangement uses TRBV12-3 or TRBV12-4 and TRBJ2-2; 7 bases are a match to TRBD1. V shed 5 bases, J shed 4 bases, and the junction held 4 bases outside the gene matches. CDR3 size: 14 residues.

The V gene is TRBV12-3 or TRBV12-4, the J gene TRBJ2-2; D may be TRBD1 (6 bases). Trimming pared 3 bases from V and 6 bases from J, leaving 8 bases between. CDR3 length: 13 residues. The CDR3 protein is CASSLRTAGELFF. The CDR3 bases are TGTGCCAGCAGTTTGAGGACAGCCGGGGAGCTGTTTTTT.

The chain recombines TRBV20-1 with TRBJ2-1; tentatively, D is TRBD2 (5 bases). The CDR3 loop spans 15 amino acids. The germline V and J ends were trimmed by 4 bases and 6 bases, with 19 bases remaining between them. Germline CDR1 and CDR2: DFQATT and SNEGSKA (reference sequence). The CDR3 loop reads CSAIARKAAVNEQFF. CDR3 in DNA: TGCAGTGCTATAGCGCGCAAGGCCGCTGTCAATGAGCAGTTCTTC.

This clonotype was recorded at least ten times. The chain employs TRBV7-3 and TRBJ1-1, with unresolved D. Trimming cost V 7 bases and J 1 base, with 10 bases left between them. The length of the CDR3 is 13 residues. Looked up from germline, CDR1 is SGHTA and CDR2 is FQGTGA. Here the CDR3 reads CASTKWGNTEAFF. CDR3 sequence (DNA): TGTGCCAGCACCAAATGGGGGAACACTGAAGCTTTCTTT.

This clonotype was seen ten or more times. The rearrangement joins TRBV7-2 to TRBJ2-1; perhaps TRBD2 as D (5 bases). This CDR3 is built from 11 residues. V was pared by 4 bases and J by 10 bases, with 8 bases between. Germline lookup yields CDR1 SGHTA and CDR2 FQGNSA. The CDR3 coding sequence is TGTGCCAGCAGCTCCGGGGTGGAGCAGTTCTTC. It codes for CASSSGVEQFF.

The CDR3 is CASSPSPRDEQFF. CDR3 coding DNA: TGTGCCAGCTCACCTAGCCCGAGGGATGAGCAGTTCTTC. V and J are TRBV18 and TRBJ2-1; D is possibly TRBD2 (5 bases). This CDR3 comprises 13 residues. The ends were cut back, 3 bases at V and 8 bases at J, with 11 bases in the middle. Germline loops: CDR1 KGHSH, CDR2 LQKENI. Full variable domain (remainder filled in from reference TRBV18 and TRBJ2-1): NAGVMQNPRHLVRRRGQEARLRCSPMKGHSHVYWYRQLPEEGLKFMVYLQKENIIDESGMPKERFSAEFPKEGPSILRIQQVVRGDSAAYFCASSPSPRDEQFFGPGTRLTVL.

This clonotype appeared many times. CDR3 coding DNA: TGTGCCAGCAGTGAGACAGGGGGCGAGGAGTATTCACCCCTCCACTTT. Protein sequence: CASSETGGEEYSPLHF. The chain is built from TRBV12-3 or TRBV12-4 and TRBJ1-6; TRBD1 aligns across 10 bases. The CDR3 loop spans 16 amino acids. With V trimmed by 5 bases and J by 8 bases, 9 bases remained unmatched.

This clonotype was counted a few times. This sequence joins TRBV20-1 and TRBJ1-3; the D gene is possibly TRBD1 (5 bases). Germline-derived CDR1 and CDR2 are DFQATT and SNEGSKA (reference sequence). This CDR3 has 13 amino acids. The germline V and J ends were trimmed by 7 bases and 4 bases, with 14 bases remaining between them. The CDR3 here is CSVGGGTGNTIYF. DNA for the CDR3: TGCAGTGTCGGCGGGGGAACGGGAAACACCATATATTTT.

At least ten counts were recorded for this clonotype. The chain joins TRBV20-1 to TRBJ1-5; possible D gene TRBD1, 6 bases. The CDR3 is 13 residues long. Germline V lookup: CDR1 DFQATT, CDR2 SNEGSKA (reference sequence). Trimming removed 4 bases at V and 4 bases at J, with 11 bases between. DNA for the CDR3: TGCAGTGCTATGGACAGTTTAAATCAGCCCCAGCATTTT. It yields the protein CSAMDSLNQPQHF.

This chain joins TRBV7-2 and TRBJ2-5; D is unclear. The CDR3 extends over 13 amino acids. With 1 base removed from V and 6 bases from J, the gap between germline ends came to 9 bases. The germline V gene encodes CDR1 SGHTA and CDR2 FQGNSA. In DNA form, the CDR3 reads TGTGCCAGCAGCTTAGGACTGGGGAAGACCCAGTACTTC. Its translation is CASSLGLGKTQYF. Looking up the rest from reference TRBV7-2 and TRBJ2-5 gives the full variable domain: GAGVSQSPSNKVTEKGKDVELRCDPISGHTALYWYRQSLGQGLEFLIYFQGNSAPDKSGLPSDRFSAERTGGSVSTLTIQRTQQEDSAVYLCASSLGLGKTQYFGPGTRLLVL.

This clonotype came up a few times. The chain is built from TRBV12-3 or TRBV12-4 and TRBJ1-3, with D unresolved. Deletions cut 8 bases from V and 3 bases from J, with 11 bases between. The CDR3 has 13 residues. In DNA form, the CDR3 reads TGTGCCAGCCGAGAACGGGGTGGAAACACCATATATTTT. Translating it yields CASRERGGNTIYF.

The sample holds many counts of this clonotype. The V gene is TRBV21-1, the J gene TRBJ2-3; the table calls TRBD2, which could not be checked here. TRBV21-1 is termed a pseudogene. The CDR3 spans 18 residues. The CDR3 bases are TGTGCCAGCAGCACCATGAGACTAGCGGGAGGATTCACAGATACGCAGTATTTT. It codes for CASSTMRLAGGFTDTQYF.

This clonotype was seen at least ten times. The chain has TRBV12-3 or TRBV12-4 and TRBJ1-1; the D gene is possibly TRBD1 (6 bases). V was trimmed by 4 bases and J by 0 bases, leaving 15 bases between them. The CDR3 is made up of 16 amino acids. CDR3 residues: CASSSRTANMNTEAFF. CDR3 nucleotides: TGTGCCAGCAGTTCAAGGACAGCGAACATGAACACTGAAGCTTTCTTT.

This clonotype was seen repeatedly, ten times or more. Here the CDR3 omits its conserved ending phenylalanine or tryptophan, so a read error is the likely source. CDR3 nucleotides: TGTGCCAGCAGTTTTAGGTGGGGGGGTTACAATGAGCAGTTCCTC. It codes for CASSFRWGGYNEQFL. J is TRBJ2-1 and V is TRBV12-3 or TRBV12-4; 7 bases are a match to TRBD2. V gave up 3 bases and J gave up 4 bases; unmatched junction bases: 6. The CDR3 has 15 residues.

Ten or more counts support this clonotype. J is TRBJ2-5 and V is TRBV5-1, with D possibly TRBD1 on 6 matching bases. Germline CDR1 SGHRS, CDR2 YFSETQ. This CDR3 comprises 16 residues. V lost 4 bases and J lost 2, with 18 bases in between. The CDR3 reads CASSVTRDTVQETQYF. Written as DNA, the CDR3 is TGCGCCAGCAGCGTGACCCGGGACACCGTTCAAGAGACCCAGTACTTC.

This clonotype was seen at least ten times. V and J are TRBV29-1 and TRBJ2-3; 8 bases line up with TRBD2. Germline CDR1 and CDR2: SQVTM and ANQGSEA. The CDR3 runs to 15 residues. V trimming: 2 bases; J trimming: 2 bases; junction bases outside the gene matches: 6. The CDR3 loop is CSVESPSGLTDTQYF. The DNA for the CDR3 is TGCAGCGTTGAATCTCCTAGCGGGCTCACAGATACGCAGTATTTT.

In this sample, this clonotype turned up a few times. As DNA, the CDR3 is TGTGCCTGGGATACGACAGGGGCGGATACGCAGTATTTT. Amino acids: CAWDTTGADTQYF. The chain employs TRBV30 and TRBJ2-3, with TRBD1 matching over 8 bases. The germline gives CDR1 GTSNPN, CDR2 SVGIG (reference sequence). V trimming: 5 bases; J trimming: 6 bases; junction bases outside the gene matches: 7. The CDR3 loop spans 13 amino acids.

This clonotype was observed at least ten times. CDR3 residues: CASSPLGLEGEQFF. Written as DNA, the CDR3 is TGTGCCAGCAGCCCCCTCGGCCTAGAGGGTGAGCAGTTCTTC. The chain uses TRBV3-1 and TRBJ2-1; tentatively, D is TRBD2 (5 bases). This CDR3 is 14 amino acids long. Germline V lookup: CDR1 LGHDT, CDR2 YNNKEL (reference sequence). V shed 4 bases and J shed 9 bases, with 16 bases lying between them.

In its sample, this clonotype was seen many times. The chain links TRBV7-2 to TRBJ2-3, with D possibly called TRBD1 or TRBD2 (6 bases each). Germline V CDR1 and CDR2: SGHTA, FQGNSA. Between the trimmed V and J ends, which lost 3 bases and 1 base, there was a span of 14 bases. This CDR3 has 16 amino acids. Here the CDR3 DNA reads TGTGCCAGCAGCTTTCCTCTGGGGGGCCGCACAGATACGCAGTATTTT. The encoded protein is CASSFPLGGRTDTQYF.

This clonotype was seen repeatedly, ten times or more. The chain employs TRBV10-3 and TRBJ2-6; no reliable D call. The length of the CDR3 is 17 residues. Trimming took 0 bases from V and 0 from J, leaving 9 bases between them. Germline V CDR1 and CDR2: ENHRY, SYGVKD. The CDR3: CAISESNSNSGANVLTF. CDR3 coding DNA: TGTGCCATCAGTGAGTCGAACTCCAACTCTGGGGCCAACGTCCTGACTTTC.

V and J are TRBV16 and TRBJ2-7; a possible D gene is TRBD1 (5 bases). The CDR3 consists of 14 residues. Per germline, CDR1 KGHSY and CDR2 FQNENV. The V end was cut by 1 base, the J end by 2 bases, with 9 bases between. The CDR3 DNA reads TGTGCCAGCAGCCAATGGGAACAGGCCTACGAGCAGTACGTC. Translating it yields CASSQWEQAYEQYV.

This clonotype came up many times. This chain joins TRBV18 and TRBJ1-6; D remains ambiguous. The V end was cut by 3 bases, the J end by 11 bases, with 11 bases between. The germline CDR1 and CDR2 sequences are KGHSH and LQKENI. The CDR3 length is 13 residues. CDR3 sequence (DNA): TGTGCCAGCTCACCGGAGGGCTCCCCACCCCTCCACTTT. This gives the protein CASSPEGSPPLHF.

This clonotype was picked up many times. The chain is built from TRBV29-1 and TRBJ1-1, with 9 bases identical to TRBD1. Germline CDR1 and CDR2: SQVTM and ANQGSEA. Trimming at V came to 4 bases and at J to 6 bases, leaving 6 bases not matched to a gene. The CDR3 length is 13 residues. The CDR3 loop is CSVAWTGAAEAFF. CDR3 DNA sequence: TGCAGCGTTGCCTGGACAGGGGCGGCTGAAGCTTTCTTT.

This clonotype occurred many times. As DNA, the CDR3 is TGCGCCAGCAGCCCCGGACAGGGGATAGGGGATGAGCAGTTCTTC. Protein: CASSPGQGIGDEQFF. The chain carries TRBV5-1 and TRBJ2-1; 9 bases are shared with TRBD1. The CDR3 has 15 amino acids. Germline V CDR1 and CDR2: SGHRS, YFSETQ. V trimming: 4 bases; J trimming: 8 bases; junction bases outside the gene matches: 10.

This clonotype was observed many times. The CDR3 nucleotides read TGTGCCAGCAGCGGGCGAGCGGGGGAGAACACCGGGGAGCTGTTTTTT. Encoded protein: CASSGRAGENTGELFF. J is TRBJ2-2 and V is TRBV7-6, with TRBD2 identical over 8 bases. Germline CDR1 is SGHVS and CDR2 is FNYEAQ. Trimming took 5 bases from V and 1 from J; bases not matched to a gene: 6. The CDR3 spans 16 residues.

The table lists this clonotype with a count of one. With a much larger clone just one base away, this may be a read error. Lacking the conserved final phenylalanine or tryptophan, this CDR3 likely reflects a read error. The chain recombines TRBV10-2 with TRBJ2-3, with TRBD2 matching 9 bases. The trim removed 4 bases at V and 4 bases at J, leaving 6 bases unmatched. CDR3 length equals 15 residues. The germline CDR1 and CDR2 sequences are WSHSY and SAAADI. The CDR3 nucleotides are TGCGCCAGCAGTGTTTGGCGGGGGGGCGCAGATACGCAGTATTAT. Translated: CASSVWRGGADTQYY.